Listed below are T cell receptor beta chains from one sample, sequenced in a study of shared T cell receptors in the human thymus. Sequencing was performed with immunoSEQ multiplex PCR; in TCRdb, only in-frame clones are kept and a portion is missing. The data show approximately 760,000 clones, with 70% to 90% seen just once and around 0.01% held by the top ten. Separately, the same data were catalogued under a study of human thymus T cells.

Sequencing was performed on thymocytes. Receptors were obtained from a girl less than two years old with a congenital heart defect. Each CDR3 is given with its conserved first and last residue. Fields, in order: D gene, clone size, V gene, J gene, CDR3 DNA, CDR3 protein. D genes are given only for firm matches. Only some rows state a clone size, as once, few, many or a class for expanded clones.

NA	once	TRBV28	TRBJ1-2	TGTGCCAGCAGTTTGGGGGGTTCGAACTATGGCTACACCTTC	CASSLGGSNYGYTF
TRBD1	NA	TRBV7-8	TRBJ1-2	TGTGCCAGCAGCCCGACAGGGTCTCCGTATGGCTACACCTTC	CASSPTGSPYGYTF
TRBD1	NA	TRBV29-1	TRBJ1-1	TGCAGCGTTGATAGGGGGCGGGTCACTGAAGCTTTCTTT	CSVDRGRVTEAFF
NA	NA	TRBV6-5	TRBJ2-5	TGTGCCAGCAGTTACCACACGGAAGGGGTTACCCAGTACTTC	CASSYHTEGVTQYF
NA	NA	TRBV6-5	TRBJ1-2	TGTGCCAGCAGTCCAGGGCCAATAAACTATGGCTACACCTTC	CASSPGPINYGYTF
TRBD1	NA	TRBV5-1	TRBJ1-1	TGCGCCAGCAGCTGGACGGGACAGGGGAACACTGAAGCTTTCTTT	CASSWTGQGNTEAFF
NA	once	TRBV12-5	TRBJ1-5	TGTGCTAGTGGTGAACACGATCGGGGGACGCATTTT	CASGEHDRGTHF
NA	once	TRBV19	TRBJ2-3	TGTGCCAGTAGTACGCCGATGAGGACAGCTAGCACAGATACGCAGTATTTT	CASSTPMRTASTDTQYF
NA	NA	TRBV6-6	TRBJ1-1	TGTGCCAGCAAACAACCCCGGAACACTGAAGCTTTCTTT	CASKQPRNTEAFF
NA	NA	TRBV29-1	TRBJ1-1	TGCAGCGTCGATAGAGGGGAGGGCGCTGAAGCTTTCTTT	CSVDRGEGAEAFF
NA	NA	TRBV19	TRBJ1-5	TGTGCCAGTAGTGACAGCGGGGGCGATCAGCCCCAGCATTTT	CASSDSGGDQPQHF
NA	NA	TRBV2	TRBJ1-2	TGTGCCAGCAGTGAACGGAGGGGGGGGCCCGTGGCCGGCTACACCTTC	CASSERRGGPVAGYTF
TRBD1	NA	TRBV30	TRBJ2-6	TGTGCCTGGAGTGTACTAGCGGACAGGGGGCTAGTATCTGGGGCCAACGTCCTGACTTTC	CAWSVLADRGLVSGANVLTF
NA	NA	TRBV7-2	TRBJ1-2	TGTGCCAGCAGCCACACCTCTGCTCGGGGGTATGGCTACACCTTC	CASSHTSARGYGYTF
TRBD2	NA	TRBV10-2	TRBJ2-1	TGCGCCAGCGGAGGGCCTAGCGGGGGGTATTACAATGAGCAGTTCTTC	CASGGPSGGYYNEQFF
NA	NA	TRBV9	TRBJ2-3	TGTGCCAGCAGCTTAAAGGACTGGAGCACAGATACGCAGTATTTT	CASSLKDWSTDTQYF
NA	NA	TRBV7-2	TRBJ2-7	TGTGCCAGCAGCTTTCACCGGGCCCCCGGGGGCTACGAGCAGTACTTC	CASSFHRAPGGYEQYF
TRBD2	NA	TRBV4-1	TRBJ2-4	TGCGCCAGCAGCCCTACTAGCGGGGCCATAAACAAAAACATTCAGTACTTC	CASSPTSGAINKNIQYF
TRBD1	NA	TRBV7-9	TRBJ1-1	TGTGCCAGCAGCTGGGACAGGGAGGAGAACGCTGAAGCTTTCTTT	CASSWDREENAEAFF
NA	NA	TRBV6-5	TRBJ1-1	TGTGCCAGCAGCCCCGGGACATTAGAAGCTTTCTTT	CASSPGTLEAFF
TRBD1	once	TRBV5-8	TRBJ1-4	TGTGCCAGCAGCCAACCGGGACAGCATAATGAAAAACTGTTTTTT	CASSQPGQHNEKLFF
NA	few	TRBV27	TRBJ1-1	TGTGCCAGCAGTCACCTCGAGGGCGCCCGGGAGAACACTGAAGCTTTCTTT	CASSHLEGARENTEAFF
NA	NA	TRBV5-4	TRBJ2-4	TGTGTCAGCAGCCCCAACTTGATCCTAGCCAAAAACATTCAGTACTTC	CVSSPNLILAKNIQYF
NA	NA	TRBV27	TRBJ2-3	TGTGCCAGCACCTTAGGAGGGGGCGGAGATACGCAGTATTTT	CASTLGGGGDTQYF
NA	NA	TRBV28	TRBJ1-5	TGTGCCAGCAGTTTACCCGTCCATGGCGGGTATGTATGTTACAATCAGCCCCAGCATTTT	CASSLPVHGGYVCYNQPQHF
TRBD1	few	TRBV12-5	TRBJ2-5	TGTGCTAGTGGTTTGGTACAGGGGCAAGAGACCCAGTACTTC	CASGLVQGQETQYF
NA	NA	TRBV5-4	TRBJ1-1	TGTGCCAGCAGCGCTACACTGACAGAATTCAACACTGAAGCTTTCTTT	CASSATLTEFNTEAFF